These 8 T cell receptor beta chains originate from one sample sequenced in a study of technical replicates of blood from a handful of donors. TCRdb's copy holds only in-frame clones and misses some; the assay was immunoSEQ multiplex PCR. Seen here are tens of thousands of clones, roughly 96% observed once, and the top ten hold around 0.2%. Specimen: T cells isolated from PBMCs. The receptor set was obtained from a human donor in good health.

In DNA form, the CDR3 reads TGTGCCAGCAGCTTTACAGGGTACCAAGAGACCCAGTACTTC. Amino acids: CASSFTGYQETQYF. J is TRBJ2-5 and V is TRBV7-9, with a weak D call TRBD1 (6 bases). CDR3 size: 14 residues. V was trimmed by 3 bases and J by 0 bases, leaving 8 bases between them. Germline loops: CDR1 SEHNR, CDR2 FQNEAQ (reference sequence).

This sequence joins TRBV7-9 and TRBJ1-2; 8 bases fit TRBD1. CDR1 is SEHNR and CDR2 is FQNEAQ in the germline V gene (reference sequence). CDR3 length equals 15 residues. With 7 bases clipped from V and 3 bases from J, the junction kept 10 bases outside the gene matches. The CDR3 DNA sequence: TGTGCCAGCATAAGGACTACAGGGGGTTACTATGGCTACACCTTC. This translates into CASIRTTGGYYGYTF.

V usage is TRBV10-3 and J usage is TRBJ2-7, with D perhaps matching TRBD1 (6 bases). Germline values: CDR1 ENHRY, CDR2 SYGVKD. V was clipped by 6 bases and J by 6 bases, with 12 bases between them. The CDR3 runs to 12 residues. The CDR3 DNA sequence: TGTGCCATCAGCCAGGGGCGACGCGAGCAGTACTTC. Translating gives CAISQGRREQYF.

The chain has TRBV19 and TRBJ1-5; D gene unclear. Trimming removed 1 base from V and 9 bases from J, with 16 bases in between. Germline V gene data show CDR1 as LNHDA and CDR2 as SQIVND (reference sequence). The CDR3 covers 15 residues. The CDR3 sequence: CASSIGGSPFSPQHF. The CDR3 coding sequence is TGTGCCAGTAGTATAGGAGGCAGTCCCTTCTCGCCCCAGCATTTT.

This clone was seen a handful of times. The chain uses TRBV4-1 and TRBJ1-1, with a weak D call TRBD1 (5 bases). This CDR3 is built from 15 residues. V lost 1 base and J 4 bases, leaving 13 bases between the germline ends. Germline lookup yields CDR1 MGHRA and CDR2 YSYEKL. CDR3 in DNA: TGCGCCAGCAGCCAAGGCAGGGAGGTGGGCACTGAAGCTTTCTTT. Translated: CASSQGREVGTEAFF.

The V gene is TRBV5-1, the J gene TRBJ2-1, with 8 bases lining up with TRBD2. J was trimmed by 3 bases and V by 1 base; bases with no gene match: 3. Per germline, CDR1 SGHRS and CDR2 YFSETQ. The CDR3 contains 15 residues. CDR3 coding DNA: TGCGCCAGCAGCTTGAGGCTAGCGGGCTACAATGAGCAGTTCTTC. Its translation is CASSLRLAGYNEQFF.

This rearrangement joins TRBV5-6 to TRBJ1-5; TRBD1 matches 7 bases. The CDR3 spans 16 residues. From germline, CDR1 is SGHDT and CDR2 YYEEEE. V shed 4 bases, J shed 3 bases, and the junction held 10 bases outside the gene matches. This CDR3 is CASSPGRGQINQPQHF. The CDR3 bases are TGTGCCAGCAGCCCTGGCCGGGGACAGATCAATCAGCCCCAGCATTTT. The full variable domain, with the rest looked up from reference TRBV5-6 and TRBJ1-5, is DAGVTQSPTHLIKTRGQQVTLRCSPKSGHDTVSWYQQALGQGPQFIFQYYEEEERQRGNFPDRFSGHQFPNYSSELNVNALLLGDSALYLCASSPGRGQINQPQHFGDGTRLSIL.

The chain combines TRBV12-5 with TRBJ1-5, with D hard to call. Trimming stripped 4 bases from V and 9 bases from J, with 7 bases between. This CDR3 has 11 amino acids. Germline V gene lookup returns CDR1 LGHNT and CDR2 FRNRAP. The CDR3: CASGSVGPQHF. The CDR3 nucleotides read TGTGCTAGTGGTTCCGTCGGGCCCCAGCATTTT.